These 2 T cell receptor beta chains share one sample of origin, sequenced in a study of post-analysis software for immune sequencing data. The study's findings and limits: A few TRBV segments occurring more often in patients than controls included TRBV5-6, TRBV5-1 and TRBV20-1.

Unique molecular identifiers were built into the TCR beta cDNA libraries. TCRdb re-derived calls from the PCR reads in MiXCR, one entry per CDR3 protein. The data show about 460,000 distinct CDR3 sequences, approximately 46% seen once. No antigen has been identified for these receptors. Material: blood. These receptors originate from a girl aged 5-17 years with multiple sclerosis.

This clonotype came up a few times. A much larger clone differs from this one at a single base, so this may be a read error. The V call is TRBV20-1, the J call TRBJ2-4; D is unclear. The J call may be incorrect, as the DNA end agrees better with TRBJ2-7. The CDR3 loop spans 16 amino acids. Germline V lookup: CDR1 DFQATT, CDR2 SNEGSKA (reference sequence). In DNA form, the CDR3 reads TGCAGTGCCAAGCTCCCCCACGGCGGTGCCCCCTACGAGCAGTACTTC. It codes for CSAKLPHGGAPYEQYF.

This clonotype was seen only a few times. V usage is TRBV12-3 or TRBV12-4 and J usage is TRBJ2-3; 14 bases agree with TRBD2. With 5 bases clipped from V and 6 bases from J, the junction kept 7 bases outside the gene matches. CDR3 length: 16 amino acids. CDR3: CASSRGLAGVGDTQYF. The CDR3 nucleotides are TGTGCCAGCAGTCGGGGACTAGCGGGAGTTGGGGATACGCAGTATTTT.